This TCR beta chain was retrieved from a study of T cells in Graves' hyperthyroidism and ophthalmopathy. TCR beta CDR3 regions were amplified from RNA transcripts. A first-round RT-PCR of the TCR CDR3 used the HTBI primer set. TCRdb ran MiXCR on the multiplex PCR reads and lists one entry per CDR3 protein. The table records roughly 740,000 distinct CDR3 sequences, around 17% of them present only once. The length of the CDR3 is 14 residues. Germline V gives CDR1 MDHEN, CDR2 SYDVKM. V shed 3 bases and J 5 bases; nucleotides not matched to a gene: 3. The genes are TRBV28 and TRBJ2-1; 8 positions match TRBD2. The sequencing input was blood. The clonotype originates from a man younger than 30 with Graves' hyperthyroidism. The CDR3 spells CASSFFGRDNEQFF. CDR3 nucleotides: TGTGCCAGCAGTTTTTTCGGGAGGGACAATGAGCAGTTCTTC.